This T cell receptor (beta chain) was observed in a study of shared clonotypes between healthy human individuals. Splitting of CD4+ cells produced CD45RA+ naive and CD45RA-negative memory subsets. Deletions cut 5 bases from V and 0 bases from J, with 10 bases between. This CDR3 is built from 14 residues. CDR1 and CDR2 (germline): MDHEN, SYDVKM. Study-wide results and caveats: In a few donors, around 5.5% of naive CD4 clonotypes appeared in common.

As for this clone: Its specificity is not known.

Genomic DNA of each subset was evenly split across several immunoSEQ plates. TCRdb's copy holds only in-frame clones and misses some; the assay was immunoSEQ multiplex PCR. The data hold some 1,100,000 clones, with around 78% observed a single time. This chain links TRBV28 with TRBJ1-1; D ambiguous. Sequenced sample: memory CD4+ T cells from PBMCs. Specified subset: CD45RA-negative fraction. The clonotype was recovered from a man between 18 and 35 years old in good health. Some clones in this sample may be carry-over from other donors' samples. Written as DNA, the CDR3 is TGTGCCAGCAGTCGGACGGCCCTGAACACTGAAGCTTTCTTT. This encodes CASSRTALNTEAFF. Supplemented by reference TRBV28 and TRBJ1-1, the full variable domain reads DVKVTQSSRYLVKRTGEKVFLECVQDMDHENMFWYRQDPGLGLRLIYFSYDVKMKEKGDIPEGYSVSREKKERFSLILESASTNQTSMYLCASSRTALNTEAFFGQGTRLTVV.